Given below is one T cell receptor beta chain in context. The antigen remains unidentified. The sample is drawn from a study of cytotoxic CD8 clonotypes in ibrutinib-treated CLL. Study at large: Once treatment had gone on for a median of around 11 months, range 6 to 36, response samples were drawn.

Profiled with immunoSEQ multiplex PCR; TCRdb holds only in-frame clones, not every one. The sample yields 330,000 or so clones, about 61% seen once. Study-wide points: Sustained-remission and progressing patients were not sampled at matched times.

The sequence derives from a human donor with chronic lymphocytic leukemia. The source was PBMCs, collected after 36 months of ibrutinib treatment.

CDR3 region: CANPGLYAFIETTDTQYF. As DNA, the CDR3 is TGTGCCAATCCGGGACTATACGCATTCATAGAGACCACAGATACGCAGTATTTT. The chain links TRBV5-8 to TRBJ2-3; 7 nucleotides align to TRBD2. Germline values: CDR1 SGHTS, CDR2 YDEGEE. Trimming removed 9 bases from V and 2 bases from J; junction bases left unmatched: 21. This CDR3 has 18 amino acids.